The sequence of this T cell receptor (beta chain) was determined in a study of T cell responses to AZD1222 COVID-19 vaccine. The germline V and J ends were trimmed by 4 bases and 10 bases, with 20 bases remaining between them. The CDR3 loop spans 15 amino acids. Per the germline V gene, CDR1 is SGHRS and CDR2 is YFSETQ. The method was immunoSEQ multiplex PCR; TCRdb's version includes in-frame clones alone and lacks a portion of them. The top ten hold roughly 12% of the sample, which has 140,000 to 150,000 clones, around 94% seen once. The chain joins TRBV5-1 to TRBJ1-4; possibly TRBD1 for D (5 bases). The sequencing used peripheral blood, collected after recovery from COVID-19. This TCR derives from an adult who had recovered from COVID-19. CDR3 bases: TGCGCCAGCAGCCCGGGGCCCTCCGGCCGGGTAAAACTGTTTTTT. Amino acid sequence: CASSPGPSGRVKLFF.